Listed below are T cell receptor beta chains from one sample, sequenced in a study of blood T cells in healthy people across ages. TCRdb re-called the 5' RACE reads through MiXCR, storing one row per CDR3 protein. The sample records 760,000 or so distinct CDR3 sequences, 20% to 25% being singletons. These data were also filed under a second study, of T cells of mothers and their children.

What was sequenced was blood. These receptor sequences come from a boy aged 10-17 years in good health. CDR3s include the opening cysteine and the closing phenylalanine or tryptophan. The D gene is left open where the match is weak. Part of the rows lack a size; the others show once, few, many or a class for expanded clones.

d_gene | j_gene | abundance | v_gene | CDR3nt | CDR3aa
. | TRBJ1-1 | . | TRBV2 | TGTGCCAGCAGTGACAGGGTACAGTTCGAAGCTTTCTTT | CASSDRVQFEAFF
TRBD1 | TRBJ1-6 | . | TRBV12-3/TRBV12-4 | TGTGCCAGCAGCCCGGACAGGGGCACCTATAATTCACCCCTCCACTTT | CASSPDRGTYNSPLHF
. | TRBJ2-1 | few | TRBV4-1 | TGCGCCAGCAGCGAAATAAACCTGGTGAAATACAATGAGCAGTTCTTC | CASSEINLVKYNEQFF
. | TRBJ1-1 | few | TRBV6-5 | TGTGCCAGCAGTTCCCCTGACACAGGGAACACTGAAGCTTTCTTT | CASSSPDTGNTEAFF
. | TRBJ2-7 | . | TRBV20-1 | TGCAGTGCTAGCTTTACTCTCGGCTACGAGCAGTACTTC | CSASFTLGYEQYF
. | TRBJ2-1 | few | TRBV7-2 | TGTGCCAGCACCGCGGGCTCCTACAATGAGCAGTTCTTC | CASTAGSYNEQFF
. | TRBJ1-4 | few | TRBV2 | TGTGCCAGCAGTTACAGGGAGTATGAAAAACTGTTTTTT | CASSYREYEKLFF
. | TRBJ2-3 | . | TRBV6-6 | TGTGCCACCATTGCCCCCGACGTGACAGATACGCAGTATTTT | CATIAPDVTDTQYF
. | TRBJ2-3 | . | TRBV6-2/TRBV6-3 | TGTGCCAGCTTGGAGGGGACAGATACGCAGTATTTT | CASLEGTDTQYF
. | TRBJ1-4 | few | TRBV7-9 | TGTGCCAGCAGCCGCCCCATGCCAGGGAGGGAAAAACTGTTTTTT | CASSRPMPGREKLFF
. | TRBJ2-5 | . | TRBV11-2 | TGTGCCAGCAGCTTAAATTCGGGGCTGAGAGAGACCCAGTACTTC | CASSLNSGLRETQYF
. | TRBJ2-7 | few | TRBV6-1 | TGTGCCAGCAGTGAAGCTACTAGGGGCTACGAGCAGTACTTC | CASSEATRGYEQYF
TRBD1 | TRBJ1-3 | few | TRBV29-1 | TGCAGCGTTCTACAGGGGACTGGAAACACCATATATTTT | CSVLQGTGNTIYF
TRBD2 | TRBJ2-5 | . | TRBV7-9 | TGTGCCAGCAGAACAGCGGGATCAGAGGAGACCCAGTACTTC | CASRTAGSEETQYF
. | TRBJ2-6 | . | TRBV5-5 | TGTGCCAGCAGCTTGGAGGGGGGCAGGACTGGGGCCAACGTCCTGACTTTC | CASSLEGGRTGANVLTF
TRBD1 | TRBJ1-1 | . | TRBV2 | TGTGCCAGCAGTACACCGGGACAGGGGGGTGCTTTCTTT | CASSTPGQGGAFF
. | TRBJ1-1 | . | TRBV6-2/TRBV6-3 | TGTGCCAGCAGTTACGGGGCACTCGTGGCTTTCTTT | CASSYGALVAFF
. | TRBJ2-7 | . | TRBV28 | TGTGCCAGCAGTTTCTCCGGGGGCAAGAACGAGCAGTACTTC | CASSFSGGKNEQYF
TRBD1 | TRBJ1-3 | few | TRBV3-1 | TGTGCCAGCAGCCAAGAGGTCAGGGGGCCAGGAAACACCATATATTTT | CASSQEVRGPGNTIYF
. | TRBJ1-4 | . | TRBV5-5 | TGTGCCAGCAGCTTCCGTGGGGGAGAGGGAGAAAAACTGTTTTTT | CASSFRGGEGEKLFF
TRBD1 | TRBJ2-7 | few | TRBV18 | TGTGCCAGCTCGGGACAGTCGAATTACGAGCAGTACTTC | CASSGQSNYEQYF
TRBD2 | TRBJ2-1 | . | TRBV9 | TGTGCCAGCAGCGTTACTAGCGGGGGCGGCGATGAGCAGTTCTTC | CASSVTSGGGDEQFF
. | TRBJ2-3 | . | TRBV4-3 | TGCGCCAGCAGCCAAGTCCGCGCCTTCCTCACAGATACGCAGTATTTT | CASSQVRAFLTDTQYF
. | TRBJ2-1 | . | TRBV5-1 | TGCGCCAGCGCTAGTGCTAGCGCCCTCTACAATGAGCAGTTCTTC | CASASASALYNEQFF
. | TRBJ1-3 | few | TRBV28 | TGTGCCAGCATCGGGGCCTACTCTGGAAACACCATATATTTT | CASIGAYSGNTIYF
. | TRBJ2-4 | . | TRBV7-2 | TGTGCCAGCAGCTTAGCGCAGGGATCGGCGAATTACATTCAGTACTTC | CASSLAQGSANYIQYF
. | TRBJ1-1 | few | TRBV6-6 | TGTGCCAGCAGTCACGTCTGGAACACTGAAGCTTTCTTT | CASSHVWNTEAFF
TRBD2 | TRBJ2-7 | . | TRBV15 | TGTGCCACCAGCAGATATTTAGCGTGGGAGGGCCTCTTTAACGAGCAGTACTTC | CATSRYLAWEGLFNEQYF
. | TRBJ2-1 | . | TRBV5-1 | TGCGCCAGCAGCTTACTAGGGCTGAATGAGCAGTTCTTC | CASSLLGLNEQFF
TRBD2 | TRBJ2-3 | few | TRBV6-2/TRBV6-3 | TGTGCCAGCCTGACCCTAGCGGGGGGCCGGACCCGGGATACGCAGTATTTT | CASLTLAGGRTRDTQYF
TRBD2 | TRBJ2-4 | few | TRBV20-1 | TGCAGTGCTAGAGACCGAAATATAGCGGGGGCCCCAGCCAAAAACATTCAGTACTTC | CSARDRNIAGAPAKNIQYF
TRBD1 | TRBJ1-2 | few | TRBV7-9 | TGTGCCAGCAGCTTGGGTGGACAGGACTATGGCTACACCTTC | CASSLGGQDYGYTF
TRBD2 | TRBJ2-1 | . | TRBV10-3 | TGTGCCATCAGTGAGATTACTAGCGGGAGCCGGGGAGATAACAATGAGCAGTTCTTC | CAISEITSGSRGDNNEQFF
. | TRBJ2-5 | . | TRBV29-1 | TGCAGCGTTGCCGCTGGGGTTAGTGAGACCCAGTACTTC | CSVAAGVSETQYF
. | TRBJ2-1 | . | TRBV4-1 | TGCGCCAGCAGCCAAGATCCACGGGAGTACTCCATGAGGCAGTTCTTC | CASSQDPREYSMRQFF
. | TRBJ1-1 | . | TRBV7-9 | TGTGCCAGCAGCCCGCCTTCTTGGATAGAAGCTTTCTTT | CASSPPSWIEAFF
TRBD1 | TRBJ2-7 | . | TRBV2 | TGTGCCAGCAGACCTTGGGACAGGGGGTCCGAGCAGTACTTC | CASRPWDRGSEQYF
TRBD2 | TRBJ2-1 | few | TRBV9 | TGTGCCAGCAGCATTTCCGGGACTAGCGGCTACAATGAGCAGTTCTTC | CASSISGTSGYNEQFF
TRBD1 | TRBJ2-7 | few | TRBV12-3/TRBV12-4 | TGTGCCAGCAGCCAGACAGGGCGCCCCACCTACGAGCAGTACTTC | CASSQTGRPTYEQYF
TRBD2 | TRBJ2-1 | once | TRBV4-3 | TGCGCCAGCAGCCAAGATGGATCGGGACTAGCGGGGGCTTACTACAATGAGCAGTTCTTC | CASSQDGSGLAGAYYNEQFF
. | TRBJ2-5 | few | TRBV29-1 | TGCAGCGTCAGGGGAATAGCGGAGACCCAGTACTTC | CSVRGIAETQYF
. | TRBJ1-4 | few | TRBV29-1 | TGCAGCGTTGAAGATGCGGGTGAAGAACTGTTTTTT | CSVEDAGEELFF
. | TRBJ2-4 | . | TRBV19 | TGTGCCAGTCTCGGGGACAAAAACATTCAGTACTTC | CASLGDKNIQYF
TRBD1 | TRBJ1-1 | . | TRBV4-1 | TGCGCCAGCAGCCAAGTCGGGGGACAGGGGGCCCACTCCACTGAAGCTTTCTTT | CASSQVGGQGAHSTEAFF
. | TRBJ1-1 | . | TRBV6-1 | TGTGCCAGCAGTGAAGGGCCCCATGAGGGAGACATGAACACTGAAGCTTTCTTT | CASSEGPHEGDMNTEAFF
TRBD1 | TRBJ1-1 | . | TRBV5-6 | TGTGCCAGCAGCTCGACAGGGTACACTGAAGCTTTCTTT | CASSSTGYTEAFF
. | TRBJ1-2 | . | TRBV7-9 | TGTGCCAGCAGCTTTGGTTTGACAGGCTGGTCCGGCTACACCTTC | CASSFGLTGWSGYTF
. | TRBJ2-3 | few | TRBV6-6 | TGTGCCAGCATCGGGCGGGACCTCTCGAAGGGTGATACGCAGTATTTT | CASIGRDLSKGDTQYF
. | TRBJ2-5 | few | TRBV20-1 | TGCAGTGCTAGAAAGGGCTTTGGGGGCCAGTGGGAGACCCAGTACTTC | CSARKGFGGQWETQYF
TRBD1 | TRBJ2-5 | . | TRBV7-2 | TGTGTCAGCATCAGGGACAGGCGGTACCAAGAGACCCAGTACTTC | CVSIRDRRYQETQYF
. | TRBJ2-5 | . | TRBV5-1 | TGCGCCAGCAGCTTGGCGCGCGGGGACATCACCCCCTACCAGTACTTC | CASSLARGDITPYQYF
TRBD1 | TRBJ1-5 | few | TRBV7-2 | TGTGCCACTGCAACCCAGGGGGATCAGCCCCAGCATTTT | CATATQGDQPQHF
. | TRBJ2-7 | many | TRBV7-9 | TGTGCCAGCAGATCGCAGGGTGAGCAGTACTTC | CASRSQGEQYF
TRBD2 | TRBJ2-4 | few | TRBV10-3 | TGTGCCATCAAGGGACGGGGGGACATTCAGTACTTC | CAIKGRGDIQYF
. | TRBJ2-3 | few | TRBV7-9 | TGTGCCAGCAGCTTAGGACCCGCTGGGGATACGCAGTATTTT | CASSLGPAGDTQYF
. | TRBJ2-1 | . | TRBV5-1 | TGCGCCAGCAGCTTGGGAATGGCGGTAACTTACAATGAGCAGTTCTTC | CASSLGMAVTYNEQFF
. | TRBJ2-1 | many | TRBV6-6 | TGTGCCAGCAGTCTATTCGCGCCGGGACGGAAAAATGAGCAGTTCTTC | CASSLFAPGRKNEQFF
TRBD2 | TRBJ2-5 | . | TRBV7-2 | TGTGCCAGCACCTCAGCGGGGGTGCAAGAGACCCAGTACTTC | CASTSAGVQETQYF
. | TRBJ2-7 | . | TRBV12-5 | TGTGCTAGTGTGGGCCCGGTGGGCTACGAGCAGTACTTC | CASVGPVGYEQYF
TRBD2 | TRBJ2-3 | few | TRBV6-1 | TGTGCCAGCAGTGACAGGGTAGGAAGGGCTAGCGGGAGCACAGATACGCAGTATTTT | CASSDRVGRASGSTDTQYF